This T cell receptor (beta chain) was retrieved from a study of cytomegalovirus exposure and HLA in healthy donors. Study-wide background: A data release that came early held approximately 85 million unique TCRs from HLA-typed donors.

This CDR3 has 16 residues. Germline V CDR1 and CDR2: SEHNR, FQNEAQ (reference sequence). Trimming cost V 3 bases and J 2 bases; bases outside gene matches: 9. Study results and limitations: For most subjects, TCR beta sequences were reported to predict HLA-A and HLA-B alleles with accuracy. What a later analysis reportedly showed was that an Asian-associated ancestry cluster had fewer N-insertions than the roughly 700-donor mean.

13 Jbeta primers and 60 Vbeta primers were used for the PCR. In the authors' workflow: There were about 88 million unique TCR beta chains by a later count, and about 12 million of them were shared. Generated by immunoSEQ multiplex PCR, the TCRdb table keeps only in-frame clones and is missing some. V, J and clone size are those of that table, while D and trimming were read from the DNA. The sample holds 110,000 or so clones, about 61% seen once. This clone was observed a single time. Its target is not known. Sequenced input: PBMCs. The sequence derives from a man younger than 35 in good health and CMV-seropositive. The V call is TRBV7-9, the J call TRBJ2-5; 7 bases map to TRBD2. CDR3: CASSFRVGRGQETQYF. The DNA for the CDR3 is TGTGCCAGCAGCTTTCGGGTAGGGAGGGGACAAGAGACCCAGTACTTC. Looking up the rest from reference TRBV7-9 and TRBJ2-5 gives the full variable domain: DTGVSQNPRHKITKRGQNVTFRCDPISEHNRLYWYRQTLGQGPEFLTYFQNEAQLEKSRLLSDRFSAERPKGSFSTLEIQRTEQGDSAMYLCASSFRVGRGQETQYFGPGTRLLVL.